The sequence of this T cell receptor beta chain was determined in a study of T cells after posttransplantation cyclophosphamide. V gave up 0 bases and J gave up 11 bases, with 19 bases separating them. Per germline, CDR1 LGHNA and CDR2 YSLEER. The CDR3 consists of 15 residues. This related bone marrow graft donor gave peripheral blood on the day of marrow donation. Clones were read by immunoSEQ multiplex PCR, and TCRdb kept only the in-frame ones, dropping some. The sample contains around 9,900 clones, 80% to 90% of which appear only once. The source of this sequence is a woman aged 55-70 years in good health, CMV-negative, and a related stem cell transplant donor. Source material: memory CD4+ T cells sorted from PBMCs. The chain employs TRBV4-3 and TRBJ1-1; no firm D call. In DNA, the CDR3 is TGCGCCAGCAGCCAAGATTATGGAGGACCGTTTGGGGCTTTCTTT. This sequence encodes CASSQDYGGPFGAFF.